The 3 T cell receptor beta chains presented below share a single source sample, sequenced in a study of T cell responses to AZD1222 COVID-19 vaccine. The repertoire was sequenced with immunoSEQ multiplex PCR; TCRdb's copy has only in-frame clones and lacks some. The sample includes approximately 5,800 clones, roughly 86% seen only once; the top ten take 15%. Sequences were derived from peripheral blood, sampled 28 days after the second AZD1222 dose. These receptor sequences come from an adult who received the AZD1222 COVID-19 vaccine.

The chain carries TRBV19 and TRBJ1-4; 8 bases map to TRBD1. Looked up from germline, CDR1 is LNHDA and CDR2 is SQIVND (reference sequence). The CDR3 consists of 15 residues. J was trimmed by 3 bases and V by 4 bases; bases with no gene match: 4. The DNA for the CDR3 is TGTGCCAGTAGTACTAGGGACAGGTCTAATGAAAAACTGTTTTTT. Translation gives CASSTRDRSNEKLFF.

The rearrangement joins TRBV10-3 to TRBJ2-2; 9 bases map to TRBD2. Unmatched junction bases numbered 5, after V lost 6 bases and J lost 3 bases. Looked up from germline, CDR1 is ENHRY and CDR2 is SYGVKD. CDR3 length: 15 amino acids. DNA of the CDR3: TGTGCCATCAGCGGGACTAGCTCGTACACCGGGGAGCTGTTTTTT. This encodes CAISGTSSYTGELFF.

V is TRBV28 and J is TRBJ2-3, with a possible D match to TRBD1 (6 bases). The CDR3 covers 16 residues. Looked up from germline, CDR1 is MDHEN and CDR2 is SYDVKM. V lost 6 bases and J 4 bases, leaving 20 bases between the germline ends. The CDR3 bases are TGTGCCAGCAGCCTGGGACATTCCCAACAGCCAGATACGCAGTATTTT. Its protein is CASSLGHSQQPDTQYF.